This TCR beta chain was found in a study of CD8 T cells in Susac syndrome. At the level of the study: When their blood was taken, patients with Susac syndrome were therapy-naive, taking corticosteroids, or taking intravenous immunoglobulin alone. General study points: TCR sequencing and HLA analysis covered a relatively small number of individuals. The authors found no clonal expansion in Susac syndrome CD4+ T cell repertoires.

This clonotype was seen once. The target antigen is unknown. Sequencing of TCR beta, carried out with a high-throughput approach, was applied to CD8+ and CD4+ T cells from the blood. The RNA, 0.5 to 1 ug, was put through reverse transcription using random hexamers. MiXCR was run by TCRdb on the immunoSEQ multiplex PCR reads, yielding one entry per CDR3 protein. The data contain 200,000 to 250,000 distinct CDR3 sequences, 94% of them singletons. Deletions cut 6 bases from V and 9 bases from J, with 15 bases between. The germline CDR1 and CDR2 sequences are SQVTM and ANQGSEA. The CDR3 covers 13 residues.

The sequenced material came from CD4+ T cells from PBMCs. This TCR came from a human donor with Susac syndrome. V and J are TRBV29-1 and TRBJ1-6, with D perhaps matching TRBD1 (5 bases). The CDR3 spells CSVGTGLSSPLHF. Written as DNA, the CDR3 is TGCAGCGTGGGGACCGGGCTGAGTTCACCCCTCCACTTT.